The 7 T cell receptor beta chains presented below share a single source sample, sequenced in a study of cytomegalovirus exposure and HLA in healthy donors. The repertoire was sequenced with immunoSEQ multiplex PCR; TCRdb's copy has only in-frame clones and lacks some. The table has 120,000 or so clones, over 75% seen once. Sequencing was done on a sample of PBMCs. All receptors come from a woman aged 25 to 45 in good health and CMV-seronegative.

The genes are TRBV5-1 and TRBJ1-1; 7 nucleotides match TRBD1. Losses at the gene ends were 6 bases for V and 4 bases for J; bases not matched to a gene: 9. Germline loops: CDR1 SGHRS, CDR2 YFSETQ. This CDR3 spans 14 amino acids. CDR3 in amino acids: CASTLTGASTEAFF. CDR3 DNA sequence: TGCGCCAGCACCCTTACAGGGGCGAGCACTGAAGCTTTCTTT.

In its sample, this clone was seen a few times. This chain links TRBV10-3 with TRBJ2-1; D is unresolved. Germline CDR1 is ENHRY and CDR2 is SYGVKD. The V end lost 2 bases, the J end lost 5 bases, and 13 bases lay between the germline ends. There are 15 residues in the CDR3. CDR3 region: CAISEQSGRNNEQFF. DNA for the CDR3: TGTGCCATCAGTGAGCAGTCAGGCCGCAACAATGAGCAGTTCTTC.

This chain connects TRBV30 to TRBJ2-2; TRBD2 is a possible D gene (6 bases). Trimming removed 3 bases from V and 4 bases from J, with 12 bases in between. There are 14 residues in the CDR3. CDR1 and CDR2 (germline): GTSNPN, SVGIG (reference sequence). The CDR3 spells CAWSPPGGTGELFF. In DNA, the CDR3 is TGTGCCTGGAGCCCGCCCGGGGGCACCGGGGAGCTGTTTTTT.

This chain uses TRBV11-1 with TRBJ1-2; 10 nucleotides agree with TRBD1. Germline CDR1 and CDR2: SGHAT and FQDESV (reference sequence). Unmatched junction bases numbered 6, after V lost 1 base and J lost 7 bases. The CDR3 is made up of 15 amino acids. CDR3: CASSLVGTGATGYTF. The CDR3 DNA reads TGTGCCAGCAGCTTAGTGGGGACAGGGGCGACTGGCTACACCTTC.

The CDR3 region has the DNA TGTGCCAGCAGCATCGACCCTACAGGGGGATTGGATACGCAGTATTTT. Its protein is CASSIDPTGGLDTQYF. This chain uses TRBV9 with TRBJ2-3, with TRBD1 identical over 8 bases. Per germline, CDR1 SGDLS and CDR2 YYNGEE. The CDR3 loop spans 16 amino acids. Trimming took 4 bases from V and 6 from J; bases not matched to a gene: 13.

The rearrangement links TRBV5-1 to TRBJ2-5; 7 bases align to TRBD1. This CDR3 has 15 amino acids. Germline loops: CDR1 SGHRS, CDR2 YFSETQ. Germline trimming cut 3 bases from V and 1 base from J; bases unmatched to any gene: 6. CDR3 bases: TGCGCCAGCAGCTCCCCCGACAGGGTCCAAGAGACCCAGTACTTC. Amino acids: CASSSPDRVQETQYF. The whole variable domain, remainder taken from reference TRBV5-1 and TRBJ2-5, is KAGVTQTPRYLIKTRGQQVTLSCSPISGHRSVSWYQQTPGQGLQFLFEYFSETQRNKGNFPGRFSGRQFSNSRSEMNVSTLELGDSALYLCASSSPDRVQETQYFGPGTRLLVL.

The chain has TRBV5-1 and TRBJ2-3; 9 bases fit TRBD2. The CDR3 runs 16 residues. Germline lookup yields CDR1 SGHRS and CDR2 YFSETQ. J was trimmed by 2 bases and V by 2 bases; bases with no gene match: 6. The CDR3 nucleotides are TGCGCCAGCAGCTTTCTCAGCGGGGGGCTCACAGATACGCAGTATTTT. This encodes CASSFLSGGLTDTQYF.